The present TCR beta chain was sequenced within a study of CD8 T cells in ankylosing spondylitis. General study findings and limits: Reportedly, significant enrichment of disease-linked clones occurred in matched ankylosing spondylitis synovial fluid.

A remark on this clonotype: The antigen is not known.

Each TCR beta library was made by quantitative 5'-RACE that incorporated molecular barcodes. TCRdb itself ran the 5' RACE reads through MiXCR, one entry per CDR3 protein. This sample yields about 360,000 distinct CDR3 sequences, of which around 15% are seen a single time; about 1.1% belongs to the top ten. Trimming took 3 bases from V and 6 from J, leaving 13 bases between them. The CDR3 consists of 13 residues. Germline V gene data show CDR1 as DFQATT and CDR2 as SNEGSKA (reference sequence). Sequencing was carried out using blood, either unsorted or a sorted T cell fraction (not recorded which). The clonotype comes from a male donor with ankylosing spondylitis or in good health (not recorded which). The chain carries TRBV20-1 and TRBJ2-3; D gene unclear. CDR3 in amino acids: CSARWEGRDTQYF. In DNA, the CDR3 is TGCAGTGCTAGGTGGGAAGGCAGGGATACGCAGTATTTT.